This record looks at one T cell receptor (beta chain) sequence and its context. This entry comes from a study of blood T cell repertoires in COVID-19. As for the study in general: COVID-19 samples, acute and convalescent, were from the United States, Italy and Spain. The analysed material was cDNA or gDNA that came from T cells, B-cell-depleted T cells, or PBMCs.

As handled by the study authors: Cell counts per sample came from amplifying reference gene primers. TCRdb keeps only in-frame clones here, not all; method: immunoSEQ multiplex PCR. The D gene and trimming were derived from the DNA, and the V and J assignments and clone size from that table. The sample carries more than 20,000 clones, around four fifths recorded once. Trimming took 4 bases from V and 2 from J, leaving 17 bases between them. CDR1 and CDR2 (germline): LGHDT, YNNKEL (reference sequence). CDR3 length: 16 residues. Sequencing was performed on peripheral blood. V is TRBV3-1 (or the pseudogene TRBV3-2) and J is TRBJ1-2; D possibly corresponds to TRBD1 (6 bases). The sequence was obtained from a man older than 75 with active or convalescent COVID-19. CDR3 nucleotides: TGTGCCAGCAGCCCGGAGCACAGGGTTCACAACTATGGCTACACCTTC. Protein product: CASSPEHRVHNYGYTF.